This T cell receptor (beta chain) was obtained from a study of T cell responses to AZD1222 COVID-19 vaccine. General study points: Repertoires were obtained only post-peak T cell response. The study found vaccine-associated CD4 TCRs spanning spike, dominant at 160-218 and 743-854. Nearly half of spike-specific TCRs reportedly target unmutated variant regions.

Concerning this clone itself: What it binds is not known.

V lost 12 bases to trimming and J lost 1 base, with 18 bases between them. The germline CDR1 and CDR2 sequences are KGHDR and SFDVKD. The CDR3 totals 15 residues. Assay: immunoSEQ multiplex PCR; the TCRdb copy retains only in-frame clones and omits some. The sample has about 120,000 clones, over 80% seen once. This TCR was sampled from an adult who received the AZD1222 COVID-19 vaccine. Sequencing was performed on peripheral blood, taken 28 days after the second AZD1222 dose. This chain links TRBV24-1 with TRBJ1-5; tentatively, D is TRBD1 (5 bases). The CDR3 bases are TGTGCCCCCCATGGGGAGGGGACGAGCAATCAGCCCCAGCATTTT. Protein: CAPHGEGTSNQPQHF.